The clone carrying this TCR beta chain has only a few counts. No antigen is known for it. As to time point: patch test 1, 2 weeks after DPC sensitization. Treatment in this sample: therapeutic diphenylcyclopropenone sensitization with weekly scalp DPC. Each donor was an alopecia patient between 18 and 70 years of age who qualified for DPC. The source of the sample is a study of human T cells and chemical hapten exposure. Study information: Donors were sensitized with 2% DPC on the upper inner arm.

Notes on the study in general: In comparison with controls, expanded TCRs gave rise to a significantly larger number of large CDR3 similarity clusters.

The germline CDR1 and CDR2 sequences are DFQATT and SNEGSKA (reference sequence). The CDR3 covers 15 residues. The trim removed 0 bases at V and 5 bases at J, leaving 9 bases unmatched. TCRdb analysed the RACE reads with MiXCR anew, one entry per CDR3 protein. The sample shows 71,000 or so distinct CDR3 sequences, approximately 9.4% of them seen only once. The specimen comprised whole blood, sampled in connection with sensitization to the hapten diphenylcyclopropenone (DPC). This chain uses TRBV20-1 with TRBJ2-7; 8 bases agree with TRBD2. The sequence derives from a middle-aged woman with alopecia areata. Some clones in this sample may be carry-over from other donors' samples. CDR3 in amino acids: CSAREEGSGAHEQYF. CDR3 DNA: TGCAGTGCTAGAGAGGAGGGTAGCGGGGCCCACGAGCAGTACTTC.